One T cell receptor (beta chain) is described in this entry. Its antigen is unknown. Per germline, CDR1 SQVTM and CDR2 ANQGSEA. The CDR3 sequence is 13 residues long. The V and J ends lost 6 bases and 9 bases respectively, with 15 bases between them. This entry belongs to a study of T cell responses to AZD1222 COVID-19 vaccine. For the study at large: Doses given second, at about 4 or about 12 weeks, were pooled.

The assay was immunoSEQ multiplex PCR, and TCRdb's table has in-frame clones only and misses some. Of about 160,000 clones listed, approximately 91% are singletons. General study findings and limits: Among vaccine-associated CD4 TCRs, coverage spanned spike, with dominance at 160-218 and 743-854. Donors in the cohort were predominantly white British and more often female, and clonal diversity was possibly underestimated. Among AZD1222 vaccinees, only 5 to 7 were seropositive at baseline.

This receptor was identified in an adult in good health. This sample comprised peripheral blood, obtained on day 0 of AZD1222 vaccination. The chain links TRBV29-1 to TRBJ1-6; no firm D call. CDR3 residues: CSVSRGVGSPLHF. CDR3 in DNA: TGCAGCGTCTCTCGGGGTGTGGGTTCACCCCTCCACTTT.